This T cell receptor beta chain was identified in a study of T cells after yellow fever vaccination. At the level of the study: Low-cell-number fractions underwent preparation using SMART-Seq v4 Ultra Low Input. Whole-study results and caveats: A secondary response was less intense yet reached its peak sooner, at day 5 versus 15. Most clones from primary vaccination were detected again post-booster (around 96% CD4, 88% CD8).

This clonotype was counted ten times or more. Its antigen is undetermined. V dropped 4 bases and J dropped 5; count of bases not matched to a gene: 10. The germline V gene has CDR1 SGHTA and CDR2 FQGNSA. The CDR3 length is 15 residues. The TCR cDNA carried a universal primer site and UMIs from 5'RACE template switching. From the 5' RACE reads, TCRdb called clonotypes with MiXCR, one entry per CDR3 protein. The sample has 160,000 or so distinct CDR3 sequences; almost 7% are singletons. The TCR comes from a man aged 18 to 29 who received the YFV17D yellow fever vaccine. The chain has TRBV7-2 and TRBJ2-5; TRBD2 aligns across 7 bases. Sequenced here: CD4+ T cells sorted from PBMCs, sampled more than 4 days after the first yellow fever vaccination. In DNA form, the CDR3 reads TGTGCCAGCAGCTGGACGGCGGGGGTTGGGGAGACCCAGTACTTC. Translated, it gives CASSWTAGVGETQYF. Full variable domain (rest looked up from reference TRBV7-2 and TRBJ2-5): GAGVSQSPSNKVTEKGKDVELRCDPISGHTALYWYRQSLGQGLEFLIYFQGNSAPDKSGLPSDRFSAERTGGSVSTLTIQRTQQEDSAVYLCASSWTAGVGETQYFGPGTRLLVL.